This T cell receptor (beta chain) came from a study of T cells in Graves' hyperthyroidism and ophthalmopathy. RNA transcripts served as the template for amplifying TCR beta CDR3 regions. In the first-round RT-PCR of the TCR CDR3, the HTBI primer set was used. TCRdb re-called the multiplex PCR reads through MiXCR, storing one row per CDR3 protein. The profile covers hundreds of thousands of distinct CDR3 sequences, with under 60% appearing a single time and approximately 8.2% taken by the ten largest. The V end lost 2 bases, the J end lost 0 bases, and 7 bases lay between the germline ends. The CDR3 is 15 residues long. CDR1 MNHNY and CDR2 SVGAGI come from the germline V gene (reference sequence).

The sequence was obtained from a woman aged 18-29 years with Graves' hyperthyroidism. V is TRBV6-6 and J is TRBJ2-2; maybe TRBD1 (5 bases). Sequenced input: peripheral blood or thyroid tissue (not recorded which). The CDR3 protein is CASSYHRSNTGELFF. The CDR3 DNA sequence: TGTGCCAGCAGTTACCACAGGTCGAACACCGGGGAGCTGTTTTTT.